Below are 9 T cell receptor beta chains sequenced from a single sample in a study of human versus mouse CDR3 diversity and MHC coevolution (dated by TCRdb to 2017 to 2019). The library was prepared using the immunoSEQ multiplex PCR assay. TCRdb stores this immuneACCESS table with in-frame sequences only. Part of the clones is absent; in the studies checked, under half of the shortfall reflects unresolved V genes, and no reason is known for the rest. This sample gives about 73,000 clones in total; 85% to 95% of them show up just once. About 0.14% of the sample rests with the top ten. The sequencing input was naive CD4+ T cells from blood. The cell subset or site label here, explained by the study, means: CD45RO-negative CD62L-positive naive CD4 T cells. Receptors were obtained from a person between 30 and 69 years old in good health.

This rearrangement joins TRBV9 to TRBJ1-1; D not resolved. V lost 4 bases, J lost 7 bases, and 11 bases lay in between. CDR1 is SGDLS and CDR2 is YYNGEE in the germline V gene. The CDR3 is made up of 12 amino acids. The CDR3, as DNA: TGTGCCAGCAGCCCCCAGGCATTTGAAGCTTTCTTT. This translates into CASSPQAFEAFF.

This sequence joins TRBV29-1 and TRBJ1-1, with D unclear. The V gene's germline CDR1 is SQVTM and CDR2 ANQGSEA. With 5 bases removed from V and 1 base from J, the gap between germline ends came to 5 bases. This CDR3 has 11 residues. CDR3 sequence reads: CSVYKNTEAFF. As DNA, the CDR3 is TGCAGCGTTTATAAGAACACTGAAGCTTTCTTT.

The chain is built from TRBV10-3 and TRBJ2-1; unclear D gene. Trimming stripped 4 bases from V and 4 bases from J, with 17 bases between. Germline assignment: CDR1 ENHRY and CDR2 SYGVKD. There are 16 residues in the CDR3. The CDR3 protein is CAISVSSSEAYNEQFF. In DNA, the CDR3 is TGTGCCATCAGTGTCTCTAGTAGTGAGGCGTACAATGAGCAGTTCTTC.

The chain joins TRBV6-5 to TRBJ2-1, with TRBD2 matching 12 bases. Germline CDR1 MNHEY, CDR2 SVGAGI. J lost 5 bases, V lost 6 bases, and 5 bases had no gene match. This CDR3 comprises 15 residues. CDR3 in amino acids: CASRGLAGGDNEQFF. The CDR3 DNA sequence: TGTGCCAGCAGGGGCCTAGCGGGAGGGGACAATGAGCAGTTCTTC.

CDR3 DNA sequence: TGTGCCAGCAGCCCCCAGATGGGAGGGTACGAGCAGTACTTC. Amino acid sequence: CASSPQMGGYEQYF. V and J are TRBV5-6 and TRBJ2-7; the match to TRBD2 covers 7 bases. Germline V CDR1 and CDR2: SGHDT, YYEEEE. V lost 4 bases and J lost 4; bases outside the gene matches: 8. CDR3 length: 14 amino acids. The whole variable domain, remainder taken from reference TRBV5-6 and TRBJ2-7, is DAGVTQSPTHLIKTRGQQVTLRCSPKSGHDTVSWYQQALGQGPQFIFQYYEEEERQRGNFPDRFSGHQFPNYSSELNVNALLLGDSALYLCASSPQMGGYEQYFGPGTRLTVT.

The J gene is TRBJ1-2, the V gene TRBV19; the D gene is possibly TRBD1 (5 bases). Trimming left V 2 bases short and J 4 bases short, with 14 bases between. Germline CDR1 and CDR2: LNHDA and SQIVND (reference sequence). The CDR3 covers 15 residues. CDR3 in DNA: TGTGCCAGTAGTATACACCAGGGAGGAAGCTATGGCTACACCTTC. This translates into CASSIHQGGSYGYTF.

This clone was recorded only once. V usage is TRBV4-1 and J usage is TRBJ2-7, with TRBD1 as a possible D gene (5 bases). This CDR3 is 12 amino acids long. Germline V gene data show CDR1 as MGHRA and CDR2 as YSYEKL. Between the trimmed V and J ends, which lost 3 bases and 11 bases, there was a span of 14 bases. The DNA for the CDR3 is TGCGCCAGCAGCCAGTTAGGGGTAATCAAGTACTTC. Translated: CASSQLGVIKYF.

The chain uses TRBV5-4 and TRBJ2-1, with TRBD2 matching over 13 bases. The germline gives CDR1 SGHNT, CDR2 YYREEE (reference sequence). Trimming cost V 4 bases and J 5 bases; bases outside gene matches: 3. The CDR3 length is 15 residues. The CDR3: CASSPGLAGNNEQFF. Written as DNA, the CDR3 is TGTGCCAGCAGCCCGGGACTAGCGGGAAACAATGAGCAGTTCTTC.

The rearrangement uses TRBV19 and TRBJ2-1, with TRBD2 identical over 11 bases. From germline, CDR1 is LNHDA and CDR2 SQIVND (reference sequence). With 8 bases clipped from V and 1 base from J, the junction kept 4 bases outside the gene matches. The CDR3 has 15 amino acids. CDR3 nucleotides: TGTGCCAGTGCCCCTAGCGGGAGGTCCTACAATGAGCAGTTCTTC. Encoded protein: CASAPSGRSYNEQFF.